These T cell receptor beta chains were read from a single sample in a study of human T cells and chemical hapten exposure. A single record per CDR3 protein comes from TCRdb applying MiXCR to the RACE reads. Of approximately 260,000 distinct CDR3 sequences listed, approximately 8% are singletons. The sample here was whole blood, taken in connection with sensitization to the hapten diphenylcyclopropenone (DPC). Receptor source: a man between 18 and 35 years old with alopecia areata. Some clones in this sample may be carry-over from other donors' samples. The CDR3 runs from the conserved cysteine through the conserved F or W. A D gene is named only where the DNA matches it firmly. A row's size may be missing; if present it is once, few, many or a size class.

>TRBJ1-6|NA|TRBV9|NA
TGTGCCAGCAGCGTACGCGGCCAGGAGAATTCACCCCTCCACTTT
CASSVRGQENSPLHF
>TRBJ1-6|few|TRBV12-3/TRBV12-4|NA
TGTGCCAGCAGCCCCACAGGAACGGGAGGTAATAGGAATTCACCCCTCCACTTT
CASSPTGTGGNRNSPLHF
>TRBJ1-4|NA|TRBV12-3/TRBV12-4|NA
TGTGCCAGCAGTTATCGAGGGGCTAATGAAAAACTGTTTTTT
CASSYRGANEKLFF
>TRBJ2-5|few|TRBV7-9|TRBD2
TGTGCCAGCAGCTTGGTAGGGAGGGCTAAGACCCAGTACTTC
CASSLVGRAKTQYF
>TRBJ2-3|NA|TRBV7-2|NA
TGTGCCAGCAGCTTTGGAGCGTCAGATACGCAGTATTTT
CASSFGASDTQYF
>TRBJ2-1|few|TRBV7-9|TRBD1
TGTGCCAGCAGCTTAGGTTATTTTGGGACAGGCCTTGGAAATGAGCAGTTCTTC
CASSLGYFGTGLGNEQFF
>TRBJ1-3|few|TRBV7-9|NA
TGTGCCAGCAGCCTCCAGCCCGACAGACGATCTGGAAACACCATATATTTT
CASSLQPDRRSGNTIYF
>TRBJ1-4|NA|TRBV27|TRBD1
TGTGCCACCCCCGACGAGGGGGCTTTTGAAAAACTGTTTTTT
CATPDEGAFEKLFF
>TRBJ1-1|NA|TRBV11-2|NA
TGTGCCAGCAGCCCAACTACAGGGAGAGCTTTCTTT
CASSPTTGRAFF
>TRBJ1-4|few|TRBV29-1|NA
TGCAGCGCCGGGGCGGGTGAAAAACTGTTTTTT
CSAGAGEKLFF
>TRBJ2-2|many|TRBV5-1|NA
TGCGCCAGCAGCTTGGATCGACCTAACACCGGGGAGCTGTTTTTT
CASSLDRPNTGELFF
>TRBJ1-4|few|TRBV2|TRBD1
TGTGCCAGCAGTGAAAGACAGGGTACGGCAACTAATGAAAAACTGTTTTTT
CASSERQGTATNEKLFF
>TRBJ2-1|few|TRBV4-3|TRBD1
TGCGCCAGCAGCCAAGATCTTCCGACGGGACAGGGGCTAGGCAATGAGCAGTTCTTC
CASSQDLPTGQGLGNEQFF
>TRBJ2-3|few|TRBV7-8|TRBD2
TGTGCCAGCAGCGGCGGGGGGAGCGCAGATACGCAGTATTTT
CASSGGGSADTQYF
>TRBJ1-5|few|TRBV28|NA
TGTGCCAGCAGTTTAGGCGAGACAGCTGATCAGCCCCAGCATTTT
CASSLGETADQPQHF
>TRBJ1-2|many|TRBV4-3|NA
TGCGCCAGCAGCCCGGCAAGGCTAACTCCGATACAGACCTATGGCTACACCTTC
CASSPARLTPIQTYGYTF
>TRBJ1-2|NA|TRBV20-1|TRBD1
TGCAGTGCTAGAACACAGGGGGAGTATGGCTACACCTTC
CSARTQGEYGYTF
>TRBJ2-5|few|TRBV7-9|TRBD1
TGTGCCATCACGCGACAGGGAGAGACCCAGTACTTC
CAITRQGETQYF
>TRBJ2-3|many|TRBV12-3/TRBV12-4|NA
TGTGCCAGCAGGATAGCCCCCACAGATACGCAGTATTTT
CASRIAPTDTQYF
>TRBJ1-4|NA|TRBV4-1|NA
TGCGCCAGCAGCCAAGATTGGGCAGCCTCCGTTGAAAAACTGTTTTTT
CASSQDWAASVEKLFF
>TRBJ2-1|few|TRBV7-9|NA
TGTGCCAGCAGCTTTGGTCGGACAATCAATGAGCAGTTCTTC
CASSFGRTINEQFF
>TRBJ1-1|NA|TRBV6-6|NA
TGTGCCAGCAGTTCAACCACGTCTTACACTGAAGCTTTCTTT
CASSSTTSYTEAFF
>TRBJ1-6|few|TRBV5-1|NA
TGCGCCAGCAGCTTGTTCCAGTCAAATTCACCCCTCCACTTT
CASSLFQSNSPLHF
>TRBJ1-1|NA|TRBV20-1|NA
TGCAGTGCCCCCAGCCAGGCCACTGAAGCTTTCTTT
CSAPSQATEAFF
>TRBJ1-1|few|TRBV29-1|NA
TGCAGCTCTGAGCTCACCGGGGGTACTGAAGCTTTCTTT
CSSELTGGTEAFF
>TRBJ1-6|NA|TRBV12-3/TRBV12-4|NA
TGTGCCAGCAGTCTCGGGACGGTTTATAATTCACCCCTCCACTTT
CASSLGTVYNSPLHF
>TRBJ2-7|NA|TRBV27|TRBD2
TGTGCCAGCAGTAATCACCTCCTTAAGCGGGGGGGCCTGTACGAGCAGTACTTC
CASSNHLLKRGGLYEQYF
>TRBJ1-5|few|TRBV6-5|NA
TGTGCCAGCAGTTCAGGACTTCACCAGCATTTT
CASSSGLHQHF
>TRBJ1-5|few|TRBV7-2|NA
TGTGCCAGCAGCTACTACGGCCCCAATCAGCCCCAGCATTTT
CASSYYGPNQPQHF
>TRBJ1-1|NA|TRBV4-3|TRBD1
TGCGCCAGCAGCCAAGATCTGGGGACAGTTAACACTGAAGCTTTCTTT
CASSQDLGTVNTEAFF
>TRBJ2-7|few|TRBV28|TRBD2
TGTGCCAGCAGTTTCGGGGGGAAGGGCCCAGTTTACGAGCAGTACTTC
CASSFGGKGPVYEQYF
>TRBJ2-1|NA|TRBV4-2|TRBD2
TGTGCCAGCAGCCAAGATTTTGGCGGGGGGGACCCGGACAATGAGCAGTTCTTC
CASSQDFGGGDPDNEQFF
>TRBJ2-5|NA|TRBV5-1|TRBD2
TGCGCCAGCAGACCCGGACTAGCGGGGGGACCCACCCAAGAGACCCAGTACTTC
CASRPGLAGGPTQETQYF
>TRBJ2-2|few|TRBV20-1|TRBD2
TGCAGTGCTAGACCTAGCGGGGGGCCAGGGGACACCGGGGAGCTGTTTTTT
CSARPSGGPGDTGELFF
>TRBJ2-3|NA|TRBV12-3/TRBV12-4|NA
TGTGCCAGCAGTTTACTGGGCAGTTCAGATACGCAGTATTTT
CASSLLGSSDTQYF
>TRBJ1-2|NA|TRBV18|NA
TGTGCCAGCTCACCGGGTTCAGCTAACTATGGCTACACCTTC
CASSPGSANYGYTF
>TRBJ1-5|many|TRBV10-2|TRBD1
TGCGCCAGCAAGCGAGGGACAGACAATCAGCCCCAGCATTTT
CASKRGTDNQPQHF
>TRBJ2-4|NA|TRBV2|TRBD1
TGTGCCAACCAACCGGGCCCCTCAGGGGGCATTCAGTACTTC
CANQPGPSGGIQYF
>TRBJ2-1|NA|TRBV2|TRBD1
TGTGCCAGCAGCAGGACCGGGACAGGGCCTTACAATGAGCAGTTCTTC
CASSRTGTGPYNEQFF
>TRBJ2-3|few|TRBV3-1|TRBD2
TGTGCCAGCAGCCAAGGCTCCCGGGGGGGCTTTAAGGCAGATACGCAGTATTTT
CASSQGSRGGFKADTQYF
>TRBJ2-3|NA|TRBV12-3/TRBV12-4|NA
TGTGCCAGCAGTCCAGGGTTAAACACAGATACGCAGTATTTT
CASSPGLNTDTQYF
>TRBJ2-7|NA|TRBV5-1|NA
TGCGCCAGCAGCCTGGGAATAGGGCAGGGCGAGCAGTACTTC
CASSLGIGQGEQYF
>TRBJ2-2|NA|TRBV27|TRBD1
TGTGCCAGCAGTATCGGACAGGGAAGGACCGGGGAGCTGTTTTTT
CASSIGQGRTGELFF
>TRBJ2-5|few|TRBV6-5|TRBD1
TGTGCCAGCCGGGACAGCGAGCTCCAAGAGACCCAGTACTTC
CASRDSELQETQYF
>TRBJ1-6|NA|TRBV12-3/TRBV12-4|NA
TGTGCCAGCAGCACAGGGAATTCACCCCTCCACTTT
CASSTGNSPLHF
>TRBJ1-2|few|TRBV6-2/TRBV6-3|NA
TGTGCCAGCAGTCCGGGGACTGTCAGAAATTTGTATGGCTACACCTTC
CASSPGTVRNLYGYTF
>TRBJ2-3|many|TRBV10-3|NA
TGTGCCATCGAGCCAGAGAGCACAGATACGCAGTATTTT
CAIEPESTDTQYF
>TRBJ2-1|few|TRBV20-1|NA
TGCAGTGCTGCGGGTTTGAATGAGCAGTTCTTC
CSAAGLNEQFF
>TRBJ1-2|few|TRBV5-1|NA
TGCGCCAGCAGGAGTGGGGATAACTATGGCTACACCTTC
CASRSGDNYGYTF
>TRBJ2-3|few|TRBV29-1|TRBD2
TGCAGCGTTGAAGACTGGGCTCCGCGGGGGGGCGCAGATACGCAGTATTTT
CSVEDWAPRGGADTQYF
>TRBJ2-2|many|TRBV7-2|NA
TGTGCCAGCAGCTTATCCGGGGCTGGCACCGGGGAGCTGTTTTTT
CASSLSGAGTGELFF
>TRBJ1-1|NA|TRBV12-3/TRBV12-4|NA
TGTGCCAGCAGTCCAGGGTCCTGGGCGAACACTGAAGCTTTCTTT
CASSPGSWANTEAFF
>TRBJ2-1|NA|TRBV6-5|NA
TGTGCCAGCAGTTACAACGGGAAGAATGAGCAGTTCTTC
CASSYNGKNEQFF
>TRBJ2-2|NA|TRBV24-1|NA
TGTGCCACCAGTGACCAGGAGGATCCCGGGGAGCTGTTTTTT
CATSDQEDPGELFF
>TRBJ1-4|few|TRBV4-3|NA
TGCGCCAGCAGCCAAGAAGCGGAAAAACTGTTTTTT
CASSQEAEKLFF